This TCR beta chain stems from a study of T cell changes during pregnancy in multiple sclerosis. TCRdb's table, derived via immunoSEQ multiplex PCR, lists solely in-frame clones and lacks some. The sample yields 35,000 to 55,000 clones, almost 95% seen once. Germline V gene sequence: CDR1 LNHDA, CDR2 SQIVND (reference sequence). With V trimmed by 6 bases and J by 9 bases, 12 bases remained unmatched. This CDR3 comprises 15 residues. This TCR was recovered from a female donor with multiple sclerosis, enrolled in a pregnancy study. This sample comprised peripheral blood, obtained in the third trimester of pregnancy. V and J are TRBV19 and TRBJ2-1; TRBD1 agrees at 9 bases. CDR3 DNA: TGTGCCAGTAGGGACCCGGGACAGGGTAGCGCTGAGCAGTTCTTC. It is translated as CASRDPGQGSAEQFF.